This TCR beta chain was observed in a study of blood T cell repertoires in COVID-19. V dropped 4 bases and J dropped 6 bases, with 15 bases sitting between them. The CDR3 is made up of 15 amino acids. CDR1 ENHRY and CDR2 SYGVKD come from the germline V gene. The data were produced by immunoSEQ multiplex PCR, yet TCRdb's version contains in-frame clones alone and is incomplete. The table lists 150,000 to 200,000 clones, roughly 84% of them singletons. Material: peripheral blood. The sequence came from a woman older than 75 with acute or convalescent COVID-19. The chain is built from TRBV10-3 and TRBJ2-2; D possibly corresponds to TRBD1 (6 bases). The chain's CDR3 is CAISGQDHPAGELFF. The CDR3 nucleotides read TGTGCCATCAGTGGACAGGATCACCCGGCCGGGGAGCTGTTTTTT.